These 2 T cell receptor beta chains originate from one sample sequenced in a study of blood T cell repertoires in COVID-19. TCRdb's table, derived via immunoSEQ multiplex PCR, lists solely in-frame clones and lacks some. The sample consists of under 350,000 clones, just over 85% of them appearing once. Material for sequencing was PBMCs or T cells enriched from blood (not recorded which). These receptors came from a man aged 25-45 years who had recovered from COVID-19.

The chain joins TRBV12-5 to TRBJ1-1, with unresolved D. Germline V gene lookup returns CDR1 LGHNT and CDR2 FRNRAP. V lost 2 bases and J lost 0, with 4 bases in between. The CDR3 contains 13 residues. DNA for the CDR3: TGTGCTAGTGGTTTGACTCTGAACACTGAAGCTTTCTTT. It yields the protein CASGLTLNTEAFF. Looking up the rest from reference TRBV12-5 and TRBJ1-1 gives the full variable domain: DARVTQTPRHKVTEMGQEVTMRCQPILGHNTVFWYRQTMMQGLELLAYFRNRAPLDDSGMPKDRFSAEMPDATLATLKIQPSEPRDSAVYFCASGLTLNTEAFFGQGTRLTVV.

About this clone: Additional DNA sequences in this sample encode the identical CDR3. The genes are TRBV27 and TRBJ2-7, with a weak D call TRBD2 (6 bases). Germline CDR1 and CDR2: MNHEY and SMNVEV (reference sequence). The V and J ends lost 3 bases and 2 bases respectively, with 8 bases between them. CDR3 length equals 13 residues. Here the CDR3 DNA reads TGTGCCAGCAGTTTTACGGGAGCCTACGAGCAGTACTTC. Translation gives CASSFTGAYEQYF.